A selection of T cell receptor beta chains follows, all from one sample in a study of response to subunit inactivated influenza vaccine. TCRdb re-derived calls from the RT-PCR reads in MiXCR, one entry per CDR3 protein. The data hold about 540,000 distinct CDR3 sequences, with around 21% observed a single time. The data were also submitted as part of a second study, on T cells expressing NK-cell markers.

The sequences come from CD4+ T cells sorted from PBMCs, collected roughly 13 days after vaccination. All receptors come from a man over 45 who received an inactivated influenza vaccine. The CDR3 runs from the conserved cysteine through the conserved F or W.

TRBJ1-6,TRBV4-1,CTSSQGRDSPLHF
TRBJ1-2,TRBV12-3/TRBV12-4,CASGLGLLYGYTF
TRBJ2-2,TRBV20-1,CSARDLNTGELFF
TRBJ2-5,TRBV5-8,CASGGRLGPQETQYF
TRBJ2-3,TRBV12-3/TRBV12-4,CASSLGLAGQDTQYF
TRBJ1-1,TRBV20-1,CSASLDRVAFF
TRBJ1-2,TRBV6-2/TRBV6-3,CASSSGGRDGSYGYTF
TRBJ2-5,TRBV2,CASSEERTGGETQYF
TRBJ2-7,TRBV7-9,CASSFDGTGIYEQYF
TRBJ2-3,TRBV7-2,CASSLVWGDTQYF
TRBJ1-2,TRBV28,CAGGTGYNYGYTF
TRBJ2-1,TRBV12-3/TRBV12-4,CASSARTGRSYNEQFF